The rows below give T cell receptor beta chains drawn from one sample of a study of T cells in Graves' hyperthyroidism and ophthalmopathy. One entry per CDR3 protein results from TCRdb running MiXCR on the multiplex PCR reads. The table shows about 210,000 distinct CDR3 sequences, with approximately 20% occurring only once. Sequenced material: blood. The source is a man aged 40-50 years with Graves' hyperthyroidism. CDR3s include the opening cysteine and the closing phenylalanine or tryptophan. D genes are given only for firm matches. Rows may omit the clone size; those that give it use once, few, many or a size class.

j_gene: TRBJ2-1
v_gene: TRBV7-2
abundance: many
d_gene: TRBD2
CDR3aa: CASSPAFAGGTRSSYNEQFF
CDR3nt: TGTGCCAGCAGCCCAGCCTTTGCGGGGGGAACTAGGAGCTCCTACAATGAGCAGTTCTTC

j_gene: TRBJ1-2
v_gene: TRBV6-5
abundance: few
d_gene: TRBD1
CDR3aa: CASSSPGTGGFGYTF
CDR3nt: TGTGCCAGCAGTAGCCCCGGGACAGGGGGATTTGGCTACACCTTC

j_gene: TRBJ2-2
v_gene: TRBV5-4
abundance: few
d_gene: TRBD1
CDR3aa: CASSVPPGQGTGELFF
CDR3nt: TGTGCCAGCAGCGTGCCGCCGGGACAGGGGACCGGGGAGCTGTTTTTT

j_gene: TRBJ2-2
v_gene: TRBV20-1
abundance: NA
d_gene: NA
CDR3aa: CSASDGRNTGELFF
CDR3nt: TGCAGTGCTAGTGACGGGCGGAACACCGGGGAGCTGTTTTTT

j_gene: TRBJ2-7
v_gene: TRBV7-2
abundance: many
d_gene: TRBD2
CDR3aa: CASSLAVAGGTGYEQYF
CDR3nt: TGTGCCAGCAGCTTAGCTGTAGCGGGGGGGACGGGCTACGAGCAGTACTTC

j_gene: TRBJ1-1
v_gene: TRBV29-1
abundance: many
d_gene: NA
CDR3aa: CSAQTGTEAFF
CDR3nt: TGCAGCGCCCAAACGGGGACTGAAGCTTTCTTT

j_gene: TRBJ1-5
v_gene: TRBV2
abundance: many
d_gene: NA
CDR3aa: CASSEHSNQPQHF
CDR3nt: TGTGCCAGCAGTGAGCATAGCAATCAGCCCCAGCATTTT

j_gene: TRBJ1-2
v_gene: TRBV30
abundance: many
d_gene: NA
CDR3aa: CAWSVHRAAYGYTF
CDR3nt: TGTGCCTGGAGTGTACACAGGGCGGCCTATGGCTACACCTTC

j_gene: TRBJ1-1
v_gene: TRBV7-3
abundance: many
d_gene: NA
CDR3aa: CASSQTRDPTNTEAFF
CDR3nt: TGTGCCAGCAGCCAAACCCGGGACCCCACGAACACTGAAGCTTTCTTT

j_gene: TRBJ2-7
v_gene: TRBV20-1
abundance: many
d_gene: NA
CDR3aa: CSAVRHVTYEQYF
CDR3nt: TGCAGTGCGGTACGACACGTAACCTACGAGCAGTACTTC

j_gene: TRBJ2-1
v_gene: TRBV18
abundance: many
d_gene: NA
CDR3aa: CASSPPRREQFF
CDR3nt: TGTGCCAGCTCCCCCCCCCGGAGGGAGCAGTTCTTC

j_gene: TRBJ2-1
v_gene: TRBV5-1
abundance: many
d_gene: TRBD1
CDR3aa: CASSLGQGNNEQFF
CDR3nt: TGCGCCAGCAGCTTGGGACAGGGTAACAATGAGCAGTTCTTC

j_gene: TRBJ2-7
v_gene: TRBV2
abundance: many
d_gene: NA
CDR3aa: CASSPRDGDEQYF
CDR3nt: TGTGCCAGCAGCCCCAGGGACGGGGACGAGCAGTACTTC

j_gene: TRBJ1-4
v_gene: TRBV29-1
abundance: few
d_gene: NA
CDR3aa: CSVEVGGGTNEKLFF
CDR3nt: TGCAGCGTTGAAGTTGGGGGCGGTACTAATGAAAAACTGTTTTTT

j_gene: TRBJ2-3
v_gene: TRBV20-1
abundance: many
d_gene: NA
CDR3aa: CSARDNSEMVTQYF
CDR3nt: TGCAGTGCTAGAGATAATTCCGAGATGGTTACGCAGTATTTT

j_gene: TRBJ1-1
v_gene: TRBV20-1
abundance: NA
d_gene: NA
CDR3aa: CSASSQEAATEAFF
CDR3nt: TGCAGTGCTAGTTCCCAGGAGGCAGCCACTGAAGCTTTCTTT

j_gene: TRBJ2-5
v_gene: TRBV7-8
abundance: many
d_gene: NA
CDR3aa: CASSSGWARETQYF
CDR3nt: TGTGCCAGCAGCTCTGGTTGGGCCCGAGAGACCCAGTACTTC

j_gene: TRBJ2-2
v_gene: TRBV6-1
abundance: once
d_gene: NA
CDR3aa: CASSPSRVAGELFF
CDR3nt: TGTGCCAGCAGCCCAAGCAGGGTAGCCGGGGAGCTGTTTTTT

j_gene: TRBJ2-3
v_gene: TRBV30
abundance: many
d_gene: TRBD2
CDR3aa: CAWRTSGYSTDTQYF
CDR3nt: TGTGCCTGGAGAACTAGCGGGTATAGCACAGATACGCAGTATTTT

j_gene: TRBJ1-1
v_gene: TRBV6-1
abundance: few
d_gene: NA
CDR3aa: CASSLFRVGGSEAFF
CDR3nt: TGTGCCAGCAGCTTGTTCCGGGTGGGGGGTAGTGAAGCTTTCTTT

j_gene: TRBJ1-2
v_gene: TRBV20-1
abundance: many
d_gene: TRBD1
CDR3aa: CSARDRRGLGGYTF
CDR3nt: TGCAGTGCTAGAGATCGGAGGGGGCTCGGGGGCTACACCTTC

j_gene: TRBJ1-2
v_gene: TRBV30
abundance: many
d_gene: NA
CDR3aa: CAWSEGVSYGYTF
CDR3nt: TGTGCCTGGAGCGAGGGCGTCAGTTATGGCTACACCTTC

j_gene: TRBJ1-6
v_gene: TRBV3-1
abundance: many
d_gene: TRBD1
CDR3aa: CASSQVRGNSPLHF
CDR3nt: TGTGCCAGCAGCCAAGTCAGGGGGAATTCACCCCTCCACTTT

j_gene: TRBJ2-7
v_gene: TRBV7-2
abundance: NA
d_gene: NA
CDR3aa: CASSLAGGGLRNEQYF
CDR3nt: TGTGCCAGCAGCTTAGCGGGGGGGGGCCTGAGGAACGAGCAGTACTTC

j_gene: TRBJ2-3
v_gene: TRBV20-1
abundance: few
d_gene: TRBD1
CDR3aa: CSAPGQGRTDTQYF
CDR3nt: TGCAGTGCTCCGGGACAGGGTCGCACAGATACGCAGTATTTT

j_gene: TRBJ2-1
v_gene: TRBV30
abundance: many
d_gene: TRBD2
CDR3aa: CAWRGDGPYNEQFF
CDR3nt: TGTGCCTGGCGGGGGGACGGACCGTACAATGAGCAGTTCTTC

j_gene: TRBJ2-1
v_gene: TRBV3-1
abundance: few
d_gene: TRBD2
CDR3aa: CASSQDLGGGAVDNEQFF
CDR3nt: TGTGCCAGCAGCCAAGATCTTGGCGGGGGGGCTGTCGACAATGAGCAGTTCTTC

j_gene: TRBJ2-5
v_gene: TRBV3-1
abundance: many
d_gene: NA
CDR3aa: CASSLSGETQYF
CDR3nt: TGTGCCAGCAGCCTTAGCGGAGAGACCCAGTACTTC

j_gene: TRBJ2-3
v_gene: TRBV20-1
abundance: NA
d_gene: TRBD2
CDR3aa: CSARERRRLAVTDTQYF
CDR3nt: TGCAGTGCTAGAGAAAGGAGGAGGCTAGCGGTCACAGATACGCAGTATTTT

j_gene: TRBJ2-1
v_gene: TRBV7-2
abundance: NA
d_gene: NA
CDR3aa: CASSFDTDEQFF
CDR3nt: TGTGCCAGCAGCTTCGACACCGATGAGCAGTTCTTC

j_gene: TRBJ2-3
v_gene: TRBV11-2
abundance: many
d_gene: NA
CDR3aa: CASSLDWSSYSTDTQYF
CDR3nt: TGTGCCAGCAGCTTAGATTGGTCTAGCTATTCCACAGATACGCAGTATTTT

j_gene: TRBJ1-4
v_gene: TRBV28
abundance: NA
d_gene: TRBD1
CDR3aa: CASSSPGTGGLKLFF
CDR3nt: TGTGCCAGCAGTTCCCCCGGGACAGGGGGCCTGAAACTGTTTTTT

j_gene: TRBJ2-3
v_gene: TRBV7-8
abundance: many
d_gene: TRBD2
CDR3aa: CASSKLAGGPYTQYF
CDR3nt: TGTGCCAGCAGTAAACTAGCGGGGGGGCCTTATACGCAGTATTTT

j_gene: TRBJ1-1
v_gene: TRBV6-1
abundance: many
d_gene: NA
CDR3aa: CAAGRRDTEAFF
CDR3nt: TGTGCCGCGGGGAGGAGGGACACTGAAGCTTTCTTT

j_gene: TRBJ2-7
v_gene: TRBV7-2
abundance: many
d_gene: NA
CDR3aa: CASAQGGGNYEQYF
CDR3nt: TGTGCCAGCGCCCAGGGGGGGGGGAACTACGAGCAGTACTTC

j_gene: TRBJ1-2
v_gene: TRBV10-3
abundance: many
d_gene: TRBD1
CDR3aa: CAISEDPGDSGYTF
CDR3nt: TGTGCCATCAGTGAAGATCCAGGGGACAGTGGCTACACCTTC

j_gene: TRBJ1-2
v_gene: TRBV7-8
abundance: many
d_gene: NA
CDR3aa: CASSFPPGEGYTF
CDR3nt: TGTGCCAGCAGCTTCCCCCCGGGGGAAGGCTACACCTTC

j_gene: TRBJ2-2
v_gene: TRBV19
abundance: many
d_gene: NA
CDR3aa: CASSMRTDTGELFF
CDR3nt: TGTGCCAGTAGTATGAGGACAGACACCGGGGAGCTGTTTTTT

j_gene: TRBJ1-2
v_gene: TRBV11-3
abundance: many
d_gene: NA
CDR3aa: CASSSDGYGYTF
CDR3nt: TGTGCCAGCAGCTCGGACGGCTATGGCTACACCTTC

j_gene: TRBJ2-7
v_gene: TRBV30
abundance: many
d_gene: NA
CDR3aa: CAWSVPGESYEQYF
CDR3nt: TGTGCCTGGAGTGTACCCGGAGAATCCTACGAGCAGTACTTC

j_gene: TRBJ2-1
v_gene: TRBV19
abundance: few
d_gene: TRBD2
CDR3aa: CASSIYGGGASNEQFF
CDR3nt: TGTGCCAGTAGTATATACGGCGGGGGGGCCTCAAATGAGCAGTTCTTC

j_gene: TRBJ2-7
v_gene: TRBV11-2
abundance: many
d_gene: TRBD1
CDR3aa: CASSSPDRVEQYF
CDR3nt: TGTGCCAGCAGCTCGCCCGACAGGGTCGAGCAGTACTTC

j_gene: TRBJ2-1
v_gene: TRBV5-1
abundance: NA
d_gene: NA
CDR3aa: CASSHYRGGDNEQFF
CDR3nt: TGCGCCAGCAGTCACTACAGGGGGGGGGACAATGAGCAGTTCTTC

j_gene: TRBJ2-7
v_gene: TRBV20-1
abundance: many
d_gene: TRBD1
CDR3aa: CSASVQGQLYEQYF
CDR3nt: TGCAGTGCTAGTGTTCAGGGACAGCTCTACGAGCAGTACTTC

j_gene: TRBJ1-1
v_gene: TRBV11-3
abundance: many
d_gene: NA
CDR3aa: CASSLDKGGEAFF
CDR3nt: TGTGCCAGCAGCTTAGATAAGGGAGGGGAAGCTTTCTTT

j_gene: TRBJ2-7
v_gene: TRBV28
abundance: few
d_gene: NA
CDR3aa: CASSFEDSDSYEQYF
CDR3nt: TGTGCCAGCAGTTTTGAGGACAGCGACTCCTACGAGCAGTACTTC

j_gene: TRBJ1-1
v_gene: TRBV19
abundance: NA
d_gene: TRBD1
CDR3aa: CASSISGTGGLRDTEAFF
CDR3nt: TGTGCCAGTAGTATCTCCGGGACAGGGGGCTTAAGGGACACTGAAGCTTTCTTT

j_gene: TRBJ1-5
v_gene: TRBV2
abundance: many
d_gene: NA
CDR3aa: CASGQWTAHNQPQHF
CDR3nt: TGTGCCAGCGGGCAGTGGACAGCACACAATCAGCCCCAGCATTTT

j_gene: TRBJ1-2
v_gene: TRBV6-2/TRBV6-3
abundance: many
d_gene: NA
CDR3aa: CASRPGLRRTHYGYTF
CDR3nt: TGTGCCAGCAGACCGGGACTCCGACGGACACACTATGGCTACACCTTC

j_gene: TRBJ2-7
v_gene: TRBV10-3
abundance: NA
d_gene: TRBD1
CDR3aa: CAIKRTGKEYEQYF
CDR3nt: TGTGCCATCAAGAGGACAGGGAAAGAATACGAGCAGTACTTC

j_gene: TRBJ1-4
v_gene: TRBV7-8
abundance: many
d_gene: TRBD1
CDR3aa: CASSVRTGNEKLFF
CDR3nt: TGTGCCAGCAGCGTCAGGACAGGGAATGAAAAACTGTTTTTT

j_gene: TRBJ2-1
v_gene: TRBV15
abundance: many
d_gene: NA
CDR3aa: CATSREGIGGSPGEQFF
CDR3nt: TGTGCCACCAGCAGAGAAGGTATCGGGGGTTCCCCTGGTGAGCAGTTCTTC

j_gene: TRBJ2-3
v_gene: TRBV5-1
abundance: once
d_gene: TRBD2
CDR3aa: CTSSFSGGWTDTQYF
CDR3nt: TGCACCAGCAGCTTTTCGGGGGGTTGGACAGATACGCAGTATTTT

j_gene: TRBJ1-1
v_gene: TRBV18
abundance: many
d_gene: NA
CDR3aa: CASSPGAMNTEAFF
CDR3nt: TGTGCCAGCTCACCTGGGGCCATGAACACTGAAGCTTTCTTT

j_gene: TRBJ2-1
v_gene: TRBV5-1
abundance: many
d_gene: NA
CDR3aa: CASSLGGHEKNNEQFF
CDR3nt: TGCGCCAGCAGCTTGGGAGGACACGAAAAGAACAATGAGCAGTTCTTC

j_gene: TRBJ2-7
v_gene: TRBV27
abundance: many
d_gene: TRBD1
CDR3aa: CASSRQGDYEQYF
CDR3nt: TGTGCCAGCAGTCGACAGGGAGACTACGAGCAGTACTTC

j_gene: TRBJ2-7
v_gene: TRBV7-6
abundance: few
d_gene: TRBD2
CDR3aa: CASSLGGKGTEQYF
CDR3nt: TGTGCCAGCAGCTTGGGGGGGAAAGGGACCGAGCAGTACTTC

j_gene: TRBJ1-2
v_gene: TRBV6-1
abundance: many
d_gene: NA
CDR3aa: CASSRDISGGYTF
CDR3nt: TGTGCCAGCAGTCGGGACATCTCGGGCGGCTACACCTTC

j_gene: TRBJ2-3
v_gene: TRBV6-1
abundance: few
d_gene: TRBD1
CDR3aa: CASSRTGVTDTQYF
CDR3nt: TGTGCCAGCAGTCGGACAGGGGTGACAGATACGCAGTATTTT